This is a list of T cell receptor beta chains from one sample in a study of cytomegalovirus exposure and HLA in healthy donors. Produced via immunoSEQ multiplex PCR; TCRdb's table is partial and in-frame only. The sample lists a few hundred thousand clones, 80% occurring once. The sample taken for sequencing was PBMCs. The receptors come from a girl aged 2 to 9 in good health and CMV-seronegative. Both conserved end residues are part of each CDR3. A D gene is named only where the DNA matches it firmly. Clone size is shown for a subset of rows, as once, few, many or a class of expanded clone.

j_gene | d_gene | abundance | v_gene | CDR3aa | CDR3nt
TRBJ1-2 | NA | NA | TRBV5-1 | CASSPDSDYGYTF | TGCGCCAGCAGTCCTGACAGTGACTATGGCTACACCTTC
TRBJ1-2 | TRBD1 | NA | TRBV9 | CASSGQVMGGYTF | TGTGCCAGCAGTGGACAGGTCATGGGTGGCTACACCTTC
TRBJ1-2 | NA | NA | TRBV27 | CASRLNREGYTF | TGTGCCAGCCGGCTTAACAGGGAAGGCTACACCTTC
TRBJ2-1 | NA | NA | TRBV5-1 | CASSFEGYNEQFF | TGCGCCAGCAGCTTTGAGGGTTACAATGAGCAGTTCTTC
TRBJ2-7 | TRBD1 | few | TRBV10-3 | CAISTQGSLYEQYF | TGTGCCATCAGTACACAGGGGTCCCTATACGAGCAGTACTTC
TRBJ1-2 | TRBD1 | NA | TRBV2 | CASRQGAGYGYTF | TGTGCCAGCAGACAGGGGGCCGGGTATGGCTACACCTTC
TRBJ1-4 | NA | NA | TRBV29-1 | CSVYLQGTEEKLFF | TGCAGCGTTTACCTCCAGGGGACGGAAGAAAAACTGTTTTTT
TRBJ2-7 | NA | few | TRBV10-1 | CASSTGSEQYF | TGCGCCAGCAGTACTGGTAGCGAGCAGTACTTC
TRBJ2-1 | NA | few | TRBV7-6 | CASSFIAEGGEQFF | TGTGCCAGCAGCTTTATAGCGGAAGGCGGTGAGCAGTTCTTC
TRBJ2-2 | NA | NA | TRBV5-5 | CASSPLAYTGELFF | TGTGCCAGCAGCCCTCTAGCGTACACCGGGGAGCTGTTTTTT
TRBJ2-5 | TRBD1 | NA | TRBV11-2 | CASSFSTGGETQYF | TGTGCCAGCAGCTTTTCGACAGGGGGTGAGACCCAGTACTTC
TRBJ2-4 | NA | NA | TRBV18 | CASSPSNIQYF | TGTGCCAGCTCACCATCGAACATTCAGTACTTC
TRBJ2-3 | NA | NA | TRBV7-9 | CASSFFANLDTQYF | TGTGCCAGCAGCTTTTTTGCGAACTTAGATACGCAGTATTTT
TRBJ2-5 | TRBD2 | NA | TRBV29-1 | CSVVAGGQETQYF | TGCAGCGTTGTGGCGGGAGGGCAAGAGACCCAGTACTTC
TRBJ2-1 | NA | NA | TRBV28 | CASSLEGAGDEQFF | TGTGCCAGCAGTTTGGAGGGGGCGGGCGATGAGCAGTTCTTC
TRBJ2-1 | TRBD1 | NA | TRBV4-2 | CASSSPRDSHNEQFF | TGTGCCAGCAGCTCCCCCCGGGACAGCCACAATGAGCAGTTCTTC
TRBJ1-4 | NA | NA | TRBV7-9 | CASSPSRSLGEKLFF | TGTGCCAGCAGCCCATCGCGGTCCCTTGGTGAAAAACTGTTTTTT
TRBJ2-7 | NA | NA | TRBV18 | CASSPGKGNRDYEQYF | TGTGCCAGCTCACCAGGAAAAGGGAATCGGGACTACGAGCAGTACTTC
TRBJ1-3 | TRBD1 | NA | TRBV5-1 | CASSLGPHRDRGSGNTIYF | TGCGCCAGCAGCTTGGGGCCCCACCGGGACAGGGGATCTGGAAACACCATATATTTT
TRBJ1-6 | TRBD1 | NA | TRBV6-6 | CASRNPGTAYNSPLHF | TGTGCCAGCAGGAACCCCGGGACAGCCTATAATTCACCCCTCCACTTT
TRBJ2-1 | NA | few | TRBV11-2 | CASSLFGDPSNEQFF | TGTGCCAGCAGCTTATTCGGTGATCCCTCGAATGAGCAGTTCTTC
TRBJ2-7 | TRBD1 | NA | TRBV11-2 | CASSLAGQGTTYEQYF | TGTGCCAGCAGCTTAGCCGGACAGGGGACCACCTACGAGCAGTACTTC
TRBJ2-7 | TRBD1 | NA | TRBV7-2 | CASSAGTAVTYEQYF | TGTGCCAGCAGCGCTGGGACAGCGGTCACCTACGAGCAGTACTTC
TRBJ1-4 | TRBD1 | NA | TRBV30 | CAWSAPKTGTGRGKLFF | TGTGCCTGGAGTGCGCCTAAAACCGGGACAGGGAGAGGAAAACTGTTTTTT
TRBJ1-2 | NA | NA | TRBV6-1 | CASRDPQGFGYTF | TGTGCCAGCAGGGACCCACAGGGTTTCGGCTACACCTTC
TRBJ2-2 | TRBD2 | NA | TRBV30 | CAWRKAGGNTGELFF | TGTGCCTGGAGAAAGGCGGGAGGGAACACCGGGGAGCTGTTTTTT
TRBJ1-6 | NA | NA | TRBV2 | CASCRGNSPLHF | TGTGCCAGCTGCAGGGGAAATTCACCCCTCCACTTT
TRBJ2-2 | NA | NA | TRBV4-1 | CASRGRTGELFF | TGCGCCAGCCGCGGGCGCACCGGGGAGCTGTTTTTT
TRBJ1-5 | NA | NA | TRBV13 | CASSLERVQPQHF | TGTGCCAGCAGCTTAGAGCGGGTCCAGCCCCAGCATTTT
TRBJ1-1 | TRBD1 | NA | TRBV12-5 | CASGSDRVRRAEAFF | TGTGCTAGTGGTTCAGACAGGGTACGTCGTGCTGAAGCTTTCTTT
TRBJ1-1 | NA | NA | TRBV10-2 | CASRAGVPEAFF | TGCGCCAGCAGAGCAGGGGTTCCTGAAGCTTTCTTT
TRBJ1-6 | TRBD1 | NA | TRBV19 | CASHDPGTGHSPLHF | TGTGCCAGTCATGATCCCGGGACAGGGCATTCACCCCTCCACTTT
TRBJ2-3 | NA | NA | TRBV5-1 | CASRKLGRSTDTQYF | TGCGCCAGTCGTAAACTGGGGCGGAGCACAGATACGCAGTATTTT
TRBJ2-7 | NA | NA | TRBV2 | CASSPSEGGYEQYF | TGTGCCAGCAGTCCGTCAGAGGGTGGCTACGAGCAGTACTTC
TRBJ1-1 | NA | NA | TRBV10-3 | CALKRLGGGMTEAFF | TGTGCCCTCAAGCGCCTCGGTGGGGGGATGACTGAAGCTTTCTTT
TRBJ1-1 | NA | NA | TRBV4-1 | CASSQVSLSGTEAFF | TGCGCCAGCAGCCAAGTCTCACTCTCGGGCACTGAAGCTTTCTTT
TRBJ1-1 | NA | NA | TRBV19 | CVSVRQPRNTEAFF | TGTGTCTCAGTGAGACAGCCGAGGAACACTGAAGCTTTCTTT
TRBJ1-1 | TRBD1 | once | TRBV10-1 | CANSDRGRTEAFF | TGCGCCAACTCGGACAGGGGGCGGACTGAAGCTTTCTTT
TRBJ1-1 | NA | NA | TRBV7-9 | CASSLARGGTAEAFF | TGTGCCAGCAGCTTAGCTAGGGGGGGAACGGCTGAAGCTTTCTTT
TRBJ2-3 | NA | NA | TRBV5-1 | CASSPHLGREVADTQYF | TGCGCCAGCAGCCCACACTTGGGCAGGGAGGTCGCAGATACGCAGTATTTT
TRBJ2-7 | NA | NA | TRBV27 | CASSLGGQVYEQYF | TGTGCCAGCAGTTTAGGGGGACAAGTCTACGAGCAGTACTTC
TRBJ2-7 | TRBD2 | NA | TRBV7-2 | CASSPMTSGRSYEQYF | TGTGCCAGCAGCCCAATGACTAGCGGGCGCTCCTACGAGCAGTACTTC
TRBJ2-1 | TRBD2 | NA | TRBV6-4 | CASTLGGARGDEQFF | TGTGCCAGCACTCTGGGAGGGGCCCGTGGCGATGAGCAGTTCTTC
TRBJ1-1 | NA | NA | TRBV5-8 | CASSLFQSRHTEAFF | TGTGCCAGCAGCTTATTTCAATCGAGGCACACTGAAGCTTTCTTT
TRBJ2-3 | NA | once | TRBV13 | CASSLGQGTDTQYF | TGTGCCAGCAGCTTAGGACAGGGCACAGATACGCAGTATTTT
TRBJ2-7 | NA | NA | TRBV5-4 | CASPPAGKLYEQYF | TGTGCCAGCCCCCCCGCCGGGAAGCTATACGAGCAGTACTTC
TRBJ2-2 | NA | NA | TRBV7-2 | CASSLVPGAVPGELFF | TGTGCCAGCAGCTTAGTTCCAGGGGCAGTTCCCGGGGAGCTGTTTTTT
TRBJ1-1 | NA | NA | TRBV9 | CASSFKGTLPNTEAFF | TGTGCCAGCAGCTTTAAAGGGACACTCCCGAACACTGAAGCTTTCTTT
TRBJ2-3 | TRBD2 | once | TRBV10-3 | CAIGIAGGSQGTDTQYF | TGTGCCATCGGAATAGCGGGAGGGTCCCAAGGCACAGATACGCAGTATTTT
TRBJ1-5 | TRBD1 | NA | TRBV5-5 | CASSLTGVDQPQHF | TGTGCCAGCAGCCTGACAGGGGTGGATCAGCCCCAGCATTTT